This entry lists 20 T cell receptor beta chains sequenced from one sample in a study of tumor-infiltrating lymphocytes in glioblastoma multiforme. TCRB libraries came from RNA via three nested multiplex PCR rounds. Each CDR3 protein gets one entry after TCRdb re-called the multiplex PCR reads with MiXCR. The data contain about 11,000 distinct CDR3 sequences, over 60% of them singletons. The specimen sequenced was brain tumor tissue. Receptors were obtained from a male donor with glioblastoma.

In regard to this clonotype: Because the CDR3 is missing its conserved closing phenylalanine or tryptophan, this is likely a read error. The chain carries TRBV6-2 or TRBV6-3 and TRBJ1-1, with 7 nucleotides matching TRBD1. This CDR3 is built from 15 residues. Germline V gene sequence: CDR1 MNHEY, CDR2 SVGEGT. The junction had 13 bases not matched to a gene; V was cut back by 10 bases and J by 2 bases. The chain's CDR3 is CATAGQHISNTEAFL. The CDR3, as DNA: TGTGCCACCGCGGGACAGCATATAAGTAACACTGAAGCTTTCTTA.

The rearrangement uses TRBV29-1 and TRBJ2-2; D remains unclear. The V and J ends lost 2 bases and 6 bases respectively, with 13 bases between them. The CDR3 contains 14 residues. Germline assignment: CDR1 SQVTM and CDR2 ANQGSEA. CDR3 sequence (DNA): TGCAGCGTTGAAAAGCAGGCTGGTTCCGGGGAGCTGTTTTTT. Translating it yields CSVEKQAGSGELFF.

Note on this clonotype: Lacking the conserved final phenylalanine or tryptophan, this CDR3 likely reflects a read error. The CDR3 DNA is TGTGCCATCAGTGTGAGGGCAGGGGGACAGGGCTCCGAGCAGTACCTC. It is translated as CAISVRAGGQGSEQYL. The rearrangement links TRBV10-3 to TRBJ2-7; TRBD1 matches 9 bases. Germline assignment: CDR1 ENHRY and CDR2 SYGVKD. The CDR3 length is 16 residues. The J segment lost 6 bases and the V segment lost 4 bases, leaving 13 bases of the junction unmatched.

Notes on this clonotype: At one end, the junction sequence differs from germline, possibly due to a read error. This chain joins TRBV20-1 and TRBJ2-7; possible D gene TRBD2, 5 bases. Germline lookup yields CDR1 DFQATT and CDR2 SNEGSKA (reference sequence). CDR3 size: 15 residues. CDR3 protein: CRARDLASRTYEQYF. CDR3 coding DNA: TGCCGTGCTAGAGATCTCGCTAGCAGAACATACGAGCAGTACTTC.

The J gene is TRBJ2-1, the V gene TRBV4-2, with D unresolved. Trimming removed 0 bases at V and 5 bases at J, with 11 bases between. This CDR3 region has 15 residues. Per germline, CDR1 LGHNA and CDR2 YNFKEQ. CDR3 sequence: CASSQDAAADNEQFF. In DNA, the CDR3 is TGTGCCAGCAGCCAAGATGCGGCAGCTGACAATGAGCAGTTCTTC.

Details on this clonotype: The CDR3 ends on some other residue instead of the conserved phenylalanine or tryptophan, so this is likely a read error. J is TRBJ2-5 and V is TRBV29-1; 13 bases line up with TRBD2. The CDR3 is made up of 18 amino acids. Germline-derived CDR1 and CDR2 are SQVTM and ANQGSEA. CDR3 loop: CSFEGLAGERGSFETQYS. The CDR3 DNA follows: TGCAGCTTTGAAGGACTAGCGGGAGAAAGAGGGTCGTTTGAGACCCAGTACTCC.

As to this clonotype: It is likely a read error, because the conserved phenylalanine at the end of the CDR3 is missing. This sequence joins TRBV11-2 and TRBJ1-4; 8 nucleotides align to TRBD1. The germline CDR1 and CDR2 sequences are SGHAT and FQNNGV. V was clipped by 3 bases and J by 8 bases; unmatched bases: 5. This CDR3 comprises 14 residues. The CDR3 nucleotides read TGTGCCAGCAGCTTGACAGGGGCGAACGAAAAACTGTTTTTG. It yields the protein CASSLTGANEKLFL.

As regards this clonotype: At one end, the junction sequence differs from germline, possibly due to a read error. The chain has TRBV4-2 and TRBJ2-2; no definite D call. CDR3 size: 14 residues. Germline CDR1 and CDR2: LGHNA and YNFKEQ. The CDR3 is CACSQALDTGELFF. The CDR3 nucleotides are TGTGCCTGCAGCCAAGCCCTGGACACCGGGGAGCTGTTTTTT.

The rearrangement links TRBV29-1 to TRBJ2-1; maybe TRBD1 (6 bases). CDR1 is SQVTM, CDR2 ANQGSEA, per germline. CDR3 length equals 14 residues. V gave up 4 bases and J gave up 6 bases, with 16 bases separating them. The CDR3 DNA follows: TGCAGCGTTGGGGGGCGGTATTGGGGCAATGAGCAGTTCTTC. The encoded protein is CSVGGRYWGNEQFF.

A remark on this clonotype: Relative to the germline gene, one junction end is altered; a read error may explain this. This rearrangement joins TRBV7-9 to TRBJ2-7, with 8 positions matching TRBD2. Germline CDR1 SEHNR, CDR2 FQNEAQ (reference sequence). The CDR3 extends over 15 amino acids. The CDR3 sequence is CASSLSAGAEYGQYF. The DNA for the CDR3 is TGTGCCAGCAGCTTATCAGCGGGAGCTGAATACGGGCAGTACTTC. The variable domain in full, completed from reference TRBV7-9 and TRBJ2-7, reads DTGVSQNPRHKITKRGQNVTFRCDPISEHNRLYWYRQTLGQGPEFLTYFQNEAQLEKSRLLSDRFSAERPKGSFSTLEIQRTEQGDSAMYLCASSLSAGAEYGQYFGPGTRLTVT.

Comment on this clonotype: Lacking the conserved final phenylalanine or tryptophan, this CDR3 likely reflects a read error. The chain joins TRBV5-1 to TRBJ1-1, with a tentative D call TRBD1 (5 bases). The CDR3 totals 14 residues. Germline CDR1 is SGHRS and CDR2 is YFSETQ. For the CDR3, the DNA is TGCGCCAGCAACTTGGAGGGGAGTAGCACTGGAGCTTTCTAT. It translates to CASNLEGSSTGAFY.

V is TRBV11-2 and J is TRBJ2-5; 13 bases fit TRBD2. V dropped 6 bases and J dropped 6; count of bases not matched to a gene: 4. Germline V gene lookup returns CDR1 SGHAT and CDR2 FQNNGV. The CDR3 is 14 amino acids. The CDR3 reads CASRTGLAGQTQYF. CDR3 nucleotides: TGTGCCAGCAGAACGGGACTAGCGGGACAGACCCAGTACTTC.

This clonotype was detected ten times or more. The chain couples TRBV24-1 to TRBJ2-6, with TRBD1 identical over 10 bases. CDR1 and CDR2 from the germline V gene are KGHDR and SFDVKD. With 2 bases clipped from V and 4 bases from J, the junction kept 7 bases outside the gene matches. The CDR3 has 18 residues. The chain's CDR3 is CATSDSTGGESGANVLTF. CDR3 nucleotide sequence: TGTGCCACCAGTGATTCGACAGGGGGCGAATCCGGGGCCAACGTCCTGACTTTC.

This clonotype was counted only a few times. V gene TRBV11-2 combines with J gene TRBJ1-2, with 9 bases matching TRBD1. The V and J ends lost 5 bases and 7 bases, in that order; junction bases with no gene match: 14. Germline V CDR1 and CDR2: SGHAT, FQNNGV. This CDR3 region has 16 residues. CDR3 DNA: TGTGCCAGCAGCACCCTGAAGGGACAGGGCCTTGGTGGCTACACCTTC. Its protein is CASSTLKGQGLGGYTF.

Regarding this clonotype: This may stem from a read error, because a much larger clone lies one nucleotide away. The CDR3: CSATSLAGVTGTQYF. The CDR3 coding sequence is TGCAGTGCTACCTCCCTAGCGGGAGTGACAGGTACGCAGTATTTT. This chain joins TRBV20-1 and TRBJ2-3; the match to TRBD2 covers 10 bases. The CDR3 is 15 residues long. CDR1 and CDR2 from the germline V gene are DFQATT and SNEGSKA (reference sequence).

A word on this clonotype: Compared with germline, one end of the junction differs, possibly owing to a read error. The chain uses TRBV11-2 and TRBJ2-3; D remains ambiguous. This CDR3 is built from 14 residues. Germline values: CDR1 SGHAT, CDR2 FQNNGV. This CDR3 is CASSLDWSSNTQYF. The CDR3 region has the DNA TGTGCCAGCAGTTTAGATTGGTCATCAAATACGCAGTATTTT.

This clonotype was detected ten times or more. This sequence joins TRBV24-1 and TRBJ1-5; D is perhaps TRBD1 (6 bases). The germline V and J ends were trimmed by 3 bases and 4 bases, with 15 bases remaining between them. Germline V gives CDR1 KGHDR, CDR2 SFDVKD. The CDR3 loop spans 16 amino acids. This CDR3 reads CATSDKRDMGNQPQHF. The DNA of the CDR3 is TGTGCCACCAGTGATAAAAGGGACATGGGGAATCAGCCCCAGCATTTT.

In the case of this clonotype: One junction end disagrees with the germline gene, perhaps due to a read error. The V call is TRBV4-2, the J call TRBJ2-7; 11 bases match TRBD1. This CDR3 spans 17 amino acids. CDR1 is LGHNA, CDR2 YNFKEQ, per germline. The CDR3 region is CASNQEGTGGGSCEQYF. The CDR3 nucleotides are TGTGCCAGCAACCAAGAGGGGACAGGGGGGGGCTCCTGCGAGCAGTACTTC.

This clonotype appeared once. CDR3 loop: CASSDRPCRETQYF. The DNA of the CDR3 is TGTGCCAGCAGTGATCGTCCCTGTCGAGAGACCCAGTACTTC. V gene TRBV25-1 combines with J gene TRBJ2-5; D is undetermined. CDR1 MGHDK and CDR2 SYGVNS come from the germline V gene. The ends were cut back, 3 bases at V and 4 bases at J, with 12 bases in the middle. The CDR3 contains 14 residues. The whole variable domain, remainder taken from reference TRBV25-1 and TRBJ2-5, is EADIYQTPRYLVIGTGKKITLECSQTMGHDKMYWYQQDPGMELHLIHYSYGVNSTEKGDLSSESTVSRIRTEHFPLTLESARPSHTSQYLCASSDRPCRETQYFGPGTRLLVL.

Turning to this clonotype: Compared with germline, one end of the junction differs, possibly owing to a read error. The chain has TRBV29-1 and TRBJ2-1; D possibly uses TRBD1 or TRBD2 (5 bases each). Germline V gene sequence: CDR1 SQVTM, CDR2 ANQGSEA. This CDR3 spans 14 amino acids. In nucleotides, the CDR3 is TGCAGCGTTGGGGGACGGCAGAGGGGCAATGAGCAATTCTTC. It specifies CSVGGRQRGNEQFF.